The present T cell receptor beta chain was sequenced within a study of patients and donors after allogeneic stem cell transplantation. This clonotype was counted ten times or more. The CDR3 is 16 amino acids. V shed 7 bases, J shed 9 bases, and the junction held 15 bases outside the gene matches. TCRdb re-analysed the RT-PCR reads in MiXCR, keeping a single row per CDR3 protein. The repertoire includes roughly 230,000 distinct CDR3 sequences, 13% to 15% of them detected once, and roughly 12% sits in the top ten. This TCR derives from a human donor who was either an allogeneic HSCT recipient or a stem cell or donor lymphocyte infusion donor (not recorded which). It is not recorded whose cells these are; they may come from a transplant donor. The source material was blood, either unsorted or a sorted T cell fraction (not recorded which). The chain links TRBV12-3 or TRBV12-4 to TRBJ2-1; TRBD2 aligns across 10 bases. The CDR3 region has the DNA TGTGCCAGCACCAAACCCCTCCTAGCGGGAGTGGGTGAGCAGTTCTTC. Its translation is CASTKPLLAGVGEQFF.